A selection of T cell receptor beta chains follows, all from one sample in a study of blood T cell repertoires in COVID-19. Sequencing used immunoSEQ multiplex PCR; TCRdb keeps in-frame clones, though not all of them. The sample has about 64,000 clones, roughly 77% seen once; the top ten hold about 15%. What was sequenced was peripheral blood. The receptors shown here come from a man at least 80 years old with acute or convalescent COVID-19. Both conserved end residues are part of each CDR3. Each record gives: V gene, CDR3 protein.

V gene: TRBV4-1
CDR3 protein: CASSQAGGRTDTQYF

V gene: TRBV7-8
CDR3 protein: CASSRRLNTEAFF

V gene: TRBV25-1
CDR3 protein: CASSEIETEETQYF

V gene: TRBV5-1
CDR3 protein: CASSLAPPGHGDGNTIYF

V gene: TRBV6-5
CDR3 protein: CASADRAYSPLHF

V gene: TRBV27
CDR3 protein: CASSRLYSNQPQHF

V gene: TRBV10-2
CDR3 protein: CASIGIGRNTEAFF

V gene: TRBV5-4
CDR3 protein: CASSHKRDPYNSPLHF

V gene: TRBV15
CDR3 protein: CATSRDQGGEQFF

V gene: TRBV11-2
CDR3 protein: CASSLEGTGGAETQYF

V gene: TRBV6-1
CDR3 protein: CASSEGTAYEQYF

V gene: TRBV5-6
CDR3 protein: CASSPGTGASNQPQHF

V gene: TRBV6-1
CDR3 protein: CASSDTWTSGDTQYF

V gene: TRBV6-6
CDR3 protein: CASSPGTGSSNDYGYTF

V gene: TRBV18
CDR3 protein: CASSPLSGQGANYGYTF

V gene: TRBV6-5
CDR3 protein: CASSRIRGGYTF

V gene: TRBV15
CDR3 protein: CATSQENQPQHF

V gene: TRBV7-2
CDR3 protein: CASSSWTGNNEKLFF

V gene: TRBV11-3
CDR3 protein: CASSLDGGGASIPGELFF

V gene: TRBV30
CDR3 protein: CAWSVGGGETEAFF

V gene: TRBV18
CDR3 protein: CASSQDGQTSSYEQYF

V gene: TRBV2
CDR3 protein: CASSEIGLADYEQYF

V gene: TRBV13
CDR3 protein: CASSLTQGTETQYF

V gene: TRBV5-1
CDR3 protein: CASSLNGGSPLHF

V gene: TRBV2
CDR3 protein: CASRAQGRPGNTIYF

V gene: TRBV5-1
CDR3 protein: CASSLEGVGNTIYF

V gene: TRBV5-5
CDR3 protein: CASSLSGGGFGYTF

V gene: TRBV5-4
CDR3 protein: CASSQLTGTVATQYF

V gene: TRBV11-2
CDR3 protein: CASSSTSGSYEQYF

V gene: TRBV5-1
CDR3 protein: CASSTGGASNSPLHF